This TCR beta chain was recovered during a study of radiotherapy plus CTLA-4 blockade in lung cancer (dated by TCRdb to between 2018 and 2020). For the wider study: Objective responses occurred in 15% to 20% of enrolled patients, and less than 35% achieved disease control. Overall study results and their limits: The strongest predictors of response were reported to be early dynamic shifts in blood T cell clones along with a rise in serum interferon-beta following radiation. After treatment with radiotherapy and ipilimumab, TCR clones that originated in tumors expanded in peripheral blood.

Including the terminal cysteine and phenylalanine, the CDR3 comprises 15 residues. The CDR3 DNA has 45 bases and is translated from base 1. From the germline V gene, CDR1 is SGDLS and CDR2 is YYNGEE. V loses 4 bases of germline sequence and J loses 1 base, and the interval between the two ends is 13 bases. For this clone: Which antigen it targets is not known. One base away there is no much larger clone; base qualities are not given.

Library preparation was by the immunoSEQ multiplex PCR assay. TCRdb's version of the immuneACCESS table is confined to in-frame rearrangements and falls short of the full clone set. An unresolved V gene accounts for under half of the shortfall where checked; the remainder is of unknown origin. This sample lists around 80,000 clones; roughly four fifths were detected once. Roughly 0.87% of the sample is in the top ten clones. The study evaluated CTLA-4 blockade (ipilimumab) given together with focal radiation therapy in patients who had chemo-refractory metastatic non-small-cell lung cancer. Sequencing used peripheral blood, obtained from a patient treated with radiotherapy plus ipilimumab. The receptor comes from a human donor with non-small cell lung cancer who had stable disease on radiotherapy plus ipilimumab. The chain is encoded by TRBV9 joined to TRBJ2-3; TRBD1 is a weak D gene call, 8 bases matching. The bases are TGTGCCAGCAGCCCACAGGGGGGGCGCACAGATACGCAGTATTTT. This codes for CASSPQGGRTDTQYF. When the CDR3 is completed using the reference TRBV9 and TRBJ2-3 genes on either side, the full variable domain is DSGVTQTPKHLITATGQRVTLRCSPRSGDLSVYWYQQSLDQGLQFLIQYYNGEERAKGNILERFSAQQFPDLHSELNLSSLELGDSALYFCASSPQGGRTDTQYFGPGTRLTVL.